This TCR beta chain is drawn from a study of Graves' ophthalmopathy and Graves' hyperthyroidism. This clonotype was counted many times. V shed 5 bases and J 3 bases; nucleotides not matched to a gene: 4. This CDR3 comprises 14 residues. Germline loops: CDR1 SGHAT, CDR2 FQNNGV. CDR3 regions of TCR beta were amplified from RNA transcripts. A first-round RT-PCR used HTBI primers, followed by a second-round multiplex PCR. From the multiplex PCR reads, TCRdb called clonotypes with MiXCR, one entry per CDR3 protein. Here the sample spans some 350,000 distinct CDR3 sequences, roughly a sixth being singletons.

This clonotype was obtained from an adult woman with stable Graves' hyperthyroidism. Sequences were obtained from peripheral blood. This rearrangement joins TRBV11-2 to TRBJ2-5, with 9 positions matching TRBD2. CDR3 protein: CASSVRLAEETQYF. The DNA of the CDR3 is TGTGCCAGCAGCGTTCGACTAGCGGAAGAGACCCAGTACTTC.